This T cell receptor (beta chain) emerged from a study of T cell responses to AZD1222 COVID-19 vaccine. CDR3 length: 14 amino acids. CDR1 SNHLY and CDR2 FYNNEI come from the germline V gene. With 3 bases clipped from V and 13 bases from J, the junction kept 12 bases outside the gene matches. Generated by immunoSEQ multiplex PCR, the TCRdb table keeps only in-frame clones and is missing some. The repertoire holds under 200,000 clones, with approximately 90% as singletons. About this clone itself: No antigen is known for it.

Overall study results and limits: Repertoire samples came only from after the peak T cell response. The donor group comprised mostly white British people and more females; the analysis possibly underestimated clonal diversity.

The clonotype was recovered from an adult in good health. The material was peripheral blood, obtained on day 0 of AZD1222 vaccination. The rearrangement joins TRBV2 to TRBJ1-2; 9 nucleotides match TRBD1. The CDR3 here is CASSETGTGRVCTF. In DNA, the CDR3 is TGTGCCAGCAGTGAGACCGGGACAGGGAGAGTGTGCACCTTC.